What follows describes a single TCR beta chain. TCRdb's copy holds only in-frame clones and misses some; the assay was immunoSEQ multiplex PCR. The table records tens of thousands of clones, approximately 95% of them present only once. Trimming removed 5 bases from V and 0 bases from J, with 8 bases in between. Germline V CDR1 and CDR2: MNHEY, SVGAGI. The CDR3 is 14 residues long. These data are taken from a study of cytomegalovirus exposure and HLA in healthy donors. The origin of this receptor is a young man in good health and CMV-seropositive. The chain couples TRBV6-5 to TRBJ1-5, with a tentative D call TRBD1 (5 bases). The sample consisted of PBMCs. Written as DNA, the CDR3 is TGTGCCAGCAGTCACCAGGGTAGCAATCAGCCCCAGCATTTT. Translation: CASSHQGSNQPQHF.